One and the same sample provided the 5 T cell receptor beta chains below, sequenced in a study of Ad26.COV2.S vaccination and SARS-CoV-2 variants. Treatment denoted: about 20 received Ad26.COV2.S at low or high dose, single or two shots; about 5 received placebo; per-sample allocation not given. Vaccine and placebo recipients were sampled on day 63 after the first injection. The protocol was immunoSEQ multiplex PCR, while the TCRdb copy is restricted to in-frame clones and leaves out a portion. The sample records a few hundred thousand clones, about 93% being singletons. Sequenced material: peripheral blood, taken in a trial of Ad26.COV2.S vaccine versus placebo. These receptors were obtained from a person between 18 and 65 years old who received the Ad26.COV2.S COVID-19 vaccine or a placebo.

The V and J genes are TRBV6-2 or TRBV6-3 and TRBJ1-2, with a tentative D call TRBD1 (6 bases). This CDR3 comprises 16 residues. The V end was cut by 0 bases, the J end by 4 bases, with 15 bases between. Germline CDR1 MNHEY, CDR2 SVGEGT. The CDR3, as DNA: TGTGCCAGCAGTTACTCGGGGGGCGGATGGCCCTATGGCTACACCTTC. Protein product: CASSYSGGGWPYGYTF.

This chain joins TRBV7-3 and TRBJ2-1; 7 bases fit TRBD1. V was clipped by 0 bases and J by 7 bases; unmatched bases: 9. This CDR3 has 16 amino acids. In germline, CDR1 is SGHTA, CDR2 FQGTGA. CDR3 region: CASSLTLSGGRNEQFF. The CDR3 DNA follows: TGTGCCAGCAGCTTAACGTTGTCAGGGGGTCGAAATGAGCAGTTCTTC.

The genes are TRBV3-1 (or the pseudogene TRBV3-2) and TRBJ2-2, with D perhaps matching TRBD2 (6 bases). Between the trimmed V and J ends, which lost 1 base and 2 bases, there was a span of 8 bases. Germline-derived CDR1 and CDR2 are LGHDT and YNNKEL (reference sequence). This CDR3 spans 15 amino acids. For the CDR3, the DNA is TGTGCCAGCAGCCAAGGGACTATTAACACCGGGGAGCTGTTTTTT. Its translation: CASSQGTINTGELFF.

The chain couples TRBV14 to TRBJ2-1; 7 bases are a match to TRBD1. CDR3 size: 14 residues. V lost 4 bases to trimming and J lost 2 bases; unmatched junction nucleotides: 2. Germline V CDR1 and CDR2: SGHDN, FVKESK. The CDR3 nucleotides are TGTGCCAGCAGCCCCGGACAGGCCTACAATGAGCAGTTCTTC. It yields the protein CASSPGQAYNEQFF.

This clone showed up just a few times. The rearrangement uses TRBV5-6 and TRBJ2-5, with TRBD1 identical over 9 bases. The CDR3 runs to 16 residues. V shed 6 bases, J shed 6 bases, and the junction held 15 bases outside the gene matches. Germline V gene sequence: CDR1 SGHDT, CDR2 YYEEEE. CDR3 sequence reads: CASTFSLGQGLKTQYF. The CDR3 DNA is TGTGCCAGCACCTTCTCCTTGGGACAGGGTCTGAAGACCCAGTACTTC.